The 21 T cell receptor beta chains given below trace back to one sample, sequenced in a study of blood T cell repertoires in COVID-19. TCRdb keeps only in-frame clones here, not all; method: immunoSEQ multiplex PCR. The top ten clones hold around 4.5% of a sample with under 350,000 clones, just over 85% of them seen once. Sequencing input: PBMCs or T cells enriched from blood (not recorded which). The source is a woman aged 40 to 50 with acute COVID-19.

V gene TRBV19 combines with J gene TRBJ2-7, with 7 nucleotides matching TRBD2. CDR3 length equals 15 residues. J lost 6 bases, V lost 2 bases, and 10 bases had no gene match. Germline loops: CDR1 LNHDA, CDR2 SQIVND (reference sequence). The CDR3 region has the DNA TGTGCCAGTAGTATACGGCTAGCGGCAGCCGGCGAGCAGTACTTC. Protein product: CASSIRLAAAGEQYF.

The sample holds a few counts of this clone. CDR3 protein: CASRVGAGALNQPQHF. The CDR3 region has the DNA TGTGCCAGTAGGGTTGGGGCAGGGGCTCTCAATCAGCCCCAGCATTTT. The rearrangement joins TRBV19 to TRBJ1-5; perhaps TRBD1 as D (6 bases). V shed 6 bases and J shed 3 bases, with 18 bases lying between them. Germline CDR1 is LNHDA and CDR2 is SQIVND (reference sequence). There are 16 residues in the CDR3.

The genes are TRBV19 and TRBJ2-7, with 14 bases identical to TRBD2. Losses at the gene ends were 8 bases for V and 6 bases for J; bases not matched to a gene: 3. The CDR3 consists of 13 residues. The germline CDR1 and CDR2 sequences are LNHDA and SQIVND (reference sequence). In DNA form, the CDR3 reads TGTGCCAGTTCGGGACTAGCGGGGGCCGAGCAGTACTTC. It codes for CASSGLAGAEQYF.

This clone is a singleton in its sample. The chain links TRBV7-9 to TRBJ2-2; TRBD2 matches 9 bases. The length of the CDR3 is 15 residues. V dropped 6 bases and J dropped 8; count of bases not matched to a gene: 10. CDR1 is SEHNR and CDR2 is FQNEAQ in the germline V gene (reference sequence). The CDR3, as DNA: TGTGCCAGCAGACGAGCGGGAGGTTCAGCGGGGGAGCTGTTTTTT. This sequence encodes CASRRAGGSAGELFF. Combining the CDR3 with reference TRBV7-9 and TRBJ2-2 gives the whole variable domain DTGVSQNPRHKITKRGQNVTFRCDPISEHNRLYWYRQTLGQGPEFLTYFQNEAQLEKSRLLSDRFSAERPKGSFSTLEIQRTEQGDSAMYLCASRRAGGSAGELFFGEGSRLTVL.

J is TRBJ2-1 and V is TRBV9; 12 bases agree with TRBD2. J lost 7 bases, V lost 5 bases, and 4 bases had no gene match. CDR1 SGDLS and CDR2 YYNGEE come from the germline V gene. The CDR3 consists of 14 residues. This CDR3 reads CASSLTSGRNEQFF. The CDR3 DNA is TGTGCCAGCAGTCTTACTAGCGGGAGGAATGAGCAGTTCTTC.

A few counts support this clone. The chain links TRBV4-2 to TRBJ2-5; tentative D call: TRBD2 (5 bases). Deletions cut 0 bases from V and 5 bases from J, with 7 bases between. The CDR3 is made up of 13 amino acids. Germline V gene lookup returns CDR1 LGHNA and CDR2 YNFKEQ. CDR3 amino acids: CASSQDPGETQYF. As DNA, the CDR3 is TGTGCCAGCAGCCAAGATCCGGGGGAGACCCAGTACTTC.

The genes are TRBV19 and TRBJ2-6; D is ambiguous. CDR1 and CDR2 from the germline V gene are LNHDA and SQIVND (reference sequence). The CDR3 totals 13 residues. This CDR3 is CASKKTYTNVLTF. The CDR3 bases are TGTGCTTCTAAAAAGACTTATACCAACGTCCTGACTTTC. The whole variable domain, filled in from reference TRBV19 and TRBJ2-6, reads DGGITQSPKYLFRKEGQNVTLSCEQNLNHDAMYWYRQDPGQGLRLIYYSQIVNDFQKGDIAEGYSVSREKKESFPLTVTSAQKNPTAFYLCASKKTYTNVLTFGAGSRLTVL.

V and J are TRBV7-2 and TRBJ1-3, with D tentatively TRBD1 (5 bases). V shed 5 bases and J shed 0 bases, with 17 bases lying between them. Germline loops: CDR1 SGHTA, CDR2 FQGNSA. The CDR3 contains 17 residues. The CDR3 DNA follows: TGTGCCAGCAGCCCAGCGGGGGTAGGCTTCTCTGGAAACACCATATATTTT. This translates into CASSPAGVGFSGNTIYF.

The V call is TRBV2, the J call TRBJ2-7, with 7 bases aligning to TRBD2. Germline V gives CDR1 SNHLY, CDR2 FYNNEI. The CDR3 sequence is 12 residues long. The J segment lost 6 bases and the V segment lost 3 bases, leaving 2 bases of the junction unmatched. As DNA, the CDR3 is TGTGCCAGCAGTGACAGCGGGGCCGAGCAGTACTTC. Translated, it gives CASSDSGAEQYF. The full variable domain, its missing parts supplied by reference TRBV2 and TRBJ2-7, is EPEVTQTPSHQVTQMGQEVILRCVPISNHLYFYWYRQILGQKVEFLVSFYNNEISEKSEIFDDQFSVERPDGSNFTLKIRSTKLEDSAMYFCASSDSGAEQYFGPGTRLTVT.

This chain joins TRBV3-1 (or the pseudogene TRBV3-2) and TRBJ1-1, with D possibly being TRBD1 (5 bases). There are 14 residues in the CDR3. V lost 2 bases and J 4 bases, leaving 11 bases between the germline ends. Germline CDR1 reads LGHDT; CDR2 reads YNNKEL (reference sequence). The chain's CDR3 is CASSQWAQGTEAFF. CDR3 coding DNA: TGTGCCAGCAGCCAATGGGCGCAGGGCACTGAAGCTTTCTTT.

The chain uses TRBV9 and TRBJ2-1, with D perhaps TRBD2 (6 bases). Germline V gene sequence: CDR1 SGDLS, CDR2 YYNGEE. This CDR3 has 15 amino acids. The germline V and J ends were trimmed by 0 bases and 2 bases, with 9 bases remaining between them. CDR3 nucleotide sequence: TGTGCCAGCAGCGTAGTTCCTAGCGCCTACAATGAGCAGTTCTTC. It translates to CASSVVPSAYNEQFF. Filled out from reference TRBV9 and TRBJ2-1, the complete variable domain reads DSGVTQTPKHLITATGQRVTLRCSPRSGDLSVYWYQQSLDQGLQFLIQYYNGEERAKGNILERFSAQQFPDLHSELNLSSLELGDSALYFCASSVVPSAYNEQFFGPGTRLTVL.

The chain uses TRBV6-5 and TRBJ2-5; D is perhaps TRBD2 (7 bases). This CDR3 has 14 residues. Trimming left V 0 bases short and J 4 bases short, with 9 bases between. Per the germline V gene, CDR1 is MNHEY and CDR2 is SVGAGI. In DNA, the CDR3 is TGTGCCAGCAGTTACTCGGGGGGGCGAGAGACCCAGTACTTC. Encoded protein: CASSYSGGRETQYF.

The chain recombines TRBV5-4 with TRBJ2-3; TRBD1 agrees at 10 bases. V shed 2 bases and J 2 bases; nucleotides not matched to a gene: 2. The CDR3 totals 15 residues. Looked up from germline, CDR1 is SGHNT and CDR2 is YYREEE (reference sequence). CDR3 in DNA: TGTGCCAGCAGCTTAGGGACAGGGGACACAGATACGCAGTATTTT. It translates to CASSLGTGDTDTQYF.

The chain combines TRBV24-1 with TRBJ2-6; TRBD1 matches at 7 bases. The CDR3 has 16 residues. In germline, CDR1 is KGHDR, CDR2 SFDVKD. J was trimmed by 8 bases and V by 4 bases; bases with no gene match: 10. CDR3 bases: TGTGCCACCAGTGACTCTCGACAGGGACGGTCCAACGTCCTGACTTTC. The encoded protein is CATSDSRQGRSNVLTF.

This chain links TRBV2 with TRBJ1-2, with TRBD1 identical over 9 bases. V was clipped by 4 bases and J by 7 bases; unmatched bases: 1. This CDR3 is built from 12 residues. The germline CDR1 and CDR2 sequences are SNHLY and FYNNEI. In nucleotides, the CDR3 is TGTGCCAGCAGTGTGGGACAGGGTGGCTACACCTTC. Amino acid sequence: CASSVGQGGYTF.

This clone turned up a few times. The chain combines TRBV7-2 with TRBJ2-7, with TRBD2 matching 9 bases. Germline values: CDR1 SGHTA, CDR2 FQGNSA. Trimming cost V 2 bases and J 3 bases; bases outside gene matches: 8. This CDR3 spans 16 amino acids. The DNA of the CDR3 is TGTGCCAGCAGCTTATCGTTTAGCGGGAGCGTCTACGAGCAGTACTTC. Translation gives CASSLSFSGSVYEQYF.

This rearrangement joins TRBV10-1 to TRBJ2-1, with 7 positions matching TRBD2. Germline V gene data show CDR1 as WNHNN and CDR2 as SYGVQD (reference sequence). The J segment lost 8 bases and the V segment lost 5 bases, leaving 9 bases of the junction unmatched. CDR3 length: 14 residues. This chain's CDR3 is CASSRRETIDEQFF. The CDR3 DNA is TGCGCCAGCAGTCGGCGGGAGACTATCGATGAGCAGTTCTTC.

The rearrangement links TRBV12-5 to TRBJ2-1, with TRBD2 matching 8 bases. Germline CDR1 and CDR2: LGHNT and FRNRAP. V was clipped by 8 bases and J by 15 bases; unmatched bases: 24. The CDR3 is made up of 16 amino acids. Here the CDR3 reads CASSLSLSSGRYPRFF. The DNA of the CDR3 is TGTGCTAGTTCCCTCTCCCTGTCTAGCGGGCGATACCCGAGGTTCTTC.

This chain links TRBV4-1 with TRBJ2-1; D perhaps matches TRBD2 (6 bases). The CDR3 length is 17 residues. The V end lost 0 bases, the J end lost 6 bases, and 18 bases lay between the germline ends. Germline V lookup: CDR1 MGHRA, CDR2 YSYEKL. The CDR3 DNA reads TGCGCCAGCAGCCAAGATCACCAACGGGAGAGGATCAATGAGCAGTTCTTC. Amino acids: CASSQDHQRERINEQFF.

This chain joins TRBV7-2 and TRBJ1-1; D uncertain. CDR1 is SGHTA and CDR2 is FQGNSA in the germline V gene. This CDR3 is built from 13 residues. The ends were cut back, 1 base at V and 1 base at J, with 4 bases in the middle. The CDR3 sequence is CASSLVGNTEAFF. As DNA, the CDR3 is TGTGCCAGCAGCTTAGTCGGGAACACTGAAGCTTTCTTT.

This sequence joins TRBV29-1 and TRBJ1-2; TRBD1 aligns across 11 bases. V lost 4 bases and J lost 8; bases outside the gene matches: 6. Germline V lookup: CDR1 SQVTM, CDR2 ANQGSEA. The CDR3 is 13 residues long. Here the CDR3 DNA reads TGCAGCGTTGCGCAGGACAGGGGGCGCGGCTACACCTTC. Protein sequence: CSVAQDRGRGYTF.